This T cell receptor beta chain was profiled in a study of early T cells in non-severe SARS-CoV-2 infection. At the level of the study: Chains stayed unpaired after sequencing of bulk RNA from unsorted whole blood. Findings and caveats of the study: Using VDJdb, the matching emphasized anti-spike CD8 responses while missing private and CD4 specificities.

Ten or more counts support this clonotype. Its target is unknown. V was pared by 1 base and J by 8 bases, with 11 bases between. In germline, CDR1 is SEHNR, CDR2 FQNEAQ (reference sequence). This CDR3 is built from 13 residues. Attachment of unique molecular identifiers to individual cDNA molecules was performed. TCRdb re-called the 5' RACE reads with MiXCR, one entry per CDR3 protein. The sample includes tens of thousands of distinct CDR3 sequences, about 4.5% seen only once; the top ten take approximately 15%. The receptor was isolated from an adult who was a healthcare worker with PCR-confirmed SARS-CoV-2 infection or an uninfected control (not recorded which). Sequencing was carried out using whole blood. V usage is TRBV7-9 and J usage is TRBJ1-2, with D perhaps TRBD1 (5 bases). The CDR3 DNA follows: TGTGCCAGCAGCTTAGTGTCAGGGCGCGGCTACACCTTC. Translating gives CASSLVSGRGYTF.